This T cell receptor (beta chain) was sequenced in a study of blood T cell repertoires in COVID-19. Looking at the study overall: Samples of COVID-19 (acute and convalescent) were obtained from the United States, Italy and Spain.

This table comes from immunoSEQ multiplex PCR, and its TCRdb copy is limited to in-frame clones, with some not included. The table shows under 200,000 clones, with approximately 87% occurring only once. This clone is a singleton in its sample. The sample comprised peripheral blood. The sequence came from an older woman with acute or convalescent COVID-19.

The CDR3 is CASTGLALNEQYF. As DNA, the CDR3 is TGTGCCAGTACGGGACTAGCGTTGAACGAGCAGTACTTC. The J gene is TRBJ2-7, the V gene TRBV6-5, with 10 bases identical to TRBD2. Germline lookup yields CDR1 MNHEY and CDR2 SVGAGI. The CDR3 length is 13 residues. The V and J ends lost 9 bases and 5 bases, in that order; junction bases with no gene match: 7.